The present TCR beta chain was sequenced within a study of blood T cells in healthy people across ages. Next came a second PCR, run for about 6 to 11 cycles, which used a sample-barcoded 5' primer along with a J-beta primer mix. TCRdb used MiXCR to reprocess the 5' RACE reads, holding one entry per CDR3 protein. The data show about 1,400,000 distinct CDR3 sequences, approximately 60% seen once. Trimming removed 0 bases from V and 4 bases from J, with 16 bases in between. CDR1 is SGHRS and CDR2 is YFSETQ in the germline V gene. The length of the CDR3 is 16 residues. Researchers collected roughly 9.8 milliliters of peripheral blood from every single donor. PBMCs numbering at least 7 million were isolated per sample.

The sample consisted of blood. The TCR originated in a man aged 18 to 29 in good health. This rearrangement joins TRBV5-1 to TRBJ1-2; weak D call: TRBD1 (6 bases). This CDR3 is CASSLVGGRSLYGYTF. CDR3 nucleotide sequence: TGCGCCAGCAGCTTGGTGGGGGGCCGGAGCCTCTATGGCTACACCTTC.